The T cell receptor (beta chain) described here comes from a study of cytomegalovirus exposure and HLA in healthy donors. General study findings and limits: A cluster of highly shared sequence variants was likely a sequencing artifact.

Comments on this clone: Its antigen is still unknown.

Primers: 60 Vbeta forward and 13 Jbeta reverse. TCRdb's copy holds only in-frame clones and misses some; the assay was immunoSEQ multiplex PCR. Counted here are roughly 130,000 clones, roughly 82% occurring once; the ten biggest clones make up roughly 12%. The study sampled nominally healthy donors, though unrecorded immune exposures were likely. The sequencing sample was made of PBMCs. The clonotype originates from a male donor in good health and CMV-seropositive.

The DNA of the CDR3 is TGTGCCAGTAGTATTCGACAGGGGGCGCTCTACGAGCAGTACTTC. Protein sequence: CASSIRQGALYEQYF. The chain employs TRBV19 and TRBJ2-7, with 10 bases lining up with TRBD1. The germline gives CDR1 LNHDA, CDR2 SQIVND (reference sequence). V was clipped by 3 bases and J by 3 bases; unmatched bases: 5. The length of the CDR3 is 15 residues. The full variable domain, its missing parts supplied by reference TRBV19 and TRBJ2-7, is DGGITQSPKYLFRKEGQNVTLSCEQNLNHDAMYWYRQDPGQGLRLIYYSQIVNDFQKGDIAEGYSVSREKKESFPLTVTSAQKNPTAFYLCASSIRQGALYEQYFGPGTRLTVT.